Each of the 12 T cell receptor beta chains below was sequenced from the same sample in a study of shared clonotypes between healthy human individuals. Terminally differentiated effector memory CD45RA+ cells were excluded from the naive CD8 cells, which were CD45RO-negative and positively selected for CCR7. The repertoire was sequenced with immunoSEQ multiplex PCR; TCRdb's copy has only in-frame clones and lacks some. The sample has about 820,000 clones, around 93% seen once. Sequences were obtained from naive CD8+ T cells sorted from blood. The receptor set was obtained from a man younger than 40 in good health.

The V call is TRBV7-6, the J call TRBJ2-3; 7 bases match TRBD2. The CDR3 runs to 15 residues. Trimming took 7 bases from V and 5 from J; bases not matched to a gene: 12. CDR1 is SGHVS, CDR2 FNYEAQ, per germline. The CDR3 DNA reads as TGTGCCAGCACCCTTAGGGGCGGGAGTTTAGATACGCAGTATTTT. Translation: CASTLRGGSLDTQYF.

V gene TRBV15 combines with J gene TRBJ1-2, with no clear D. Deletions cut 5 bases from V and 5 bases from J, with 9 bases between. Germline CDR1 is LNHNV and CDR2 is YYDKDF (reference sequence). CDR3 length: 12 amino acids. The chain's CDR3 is CATSRVGYGYTF. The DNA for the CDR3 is TGTGCCACCAGCCGAGTCGGTTATGGCTACACCTTC.

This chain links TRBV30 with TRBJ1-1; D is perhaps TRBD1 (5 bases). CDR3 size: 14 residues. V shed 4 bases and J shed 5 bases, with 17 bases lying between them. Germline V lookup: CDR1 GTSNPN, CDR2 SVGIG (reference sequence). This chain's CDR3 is CAWNELREVTEAFF. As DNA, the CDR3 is TGTGCCTGGAACGAACTCAGGGAGGTGACTGAAGCTTTCTTT.

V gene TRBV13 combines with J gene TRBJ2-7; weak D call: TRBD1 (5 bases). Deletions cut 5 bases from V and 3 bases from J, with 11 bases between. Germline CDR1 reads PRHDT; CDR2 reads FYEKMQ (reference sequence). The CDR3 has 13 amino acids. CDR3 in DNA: TGTGCCAGCAGCACCGGACACGGCTACGAGCAGTACTTC. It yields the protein CASSTGHGYEQYF.

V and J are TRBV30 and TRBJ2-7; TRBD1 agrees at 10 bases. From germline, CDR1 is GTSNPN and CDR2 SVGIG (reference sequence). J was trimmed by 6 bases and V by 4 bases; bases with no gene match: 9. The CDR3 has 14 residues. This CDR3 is CAWTSGQGIGEQYF. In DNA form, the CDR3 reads TGTGCCTGGACCTCGGGACAGGGGATCGGCGAGCAGTACTTC.

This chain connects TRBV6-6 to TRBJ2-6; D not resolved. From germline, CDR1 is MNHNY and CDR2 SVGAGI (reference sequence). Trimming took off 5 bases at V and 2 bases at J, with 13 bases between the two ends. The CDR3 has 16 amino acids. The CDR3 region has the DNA TGTGCCAGCAGTCCTCAGGTGGCAGCTGGGGCCAACGTCCTGACTTTC. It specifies CASSPQVAAGANVLTF.

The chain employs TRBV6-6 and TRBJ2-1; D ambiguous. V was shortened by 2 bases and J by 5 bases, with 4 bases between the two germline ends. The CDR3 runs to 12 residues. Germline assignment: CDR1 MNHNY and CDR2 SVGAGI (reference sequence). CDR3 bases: TGTGCCAGCAGTTACGGTAACAATGAGCAGTTCTTC. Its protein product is CASSYGNNEQFF.

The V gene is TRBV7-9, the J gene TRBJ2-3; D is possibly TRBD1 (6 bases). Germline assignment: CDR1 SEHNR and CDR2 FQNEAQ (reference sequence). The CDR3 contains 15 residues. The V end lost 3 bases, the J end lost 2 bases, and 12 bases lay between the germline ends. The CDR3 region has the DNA TGTGCCAGCAGCTTCTGGGCAGGGGACACAGATACGCAGTATTTT. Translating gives CASSFWAGDTDTQYF.

CDR3 in amino acids: CASSRANSYEQYF. The CDR3 DNA reads TGTGCCAGTAGTAGAGCGAACTCCTACGAGCAGTACTTC. V and J are TRBV19 and TRBJ2-7; D not resolved. V was clipped by 4 bases and J by 0 bases, with 7 bases between them. Germline V lookup: CDR1 LNHDA, CDR2 SQIVND (reference sequence). This CDR3 has 13 amino acids.

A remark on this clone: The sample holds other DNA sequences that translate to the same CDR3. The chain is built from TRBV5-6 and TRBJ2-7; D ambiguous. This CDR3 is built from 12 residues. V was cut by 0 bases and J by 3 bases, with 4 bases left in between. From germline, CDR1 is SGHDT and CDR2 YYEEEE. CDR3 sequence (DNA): TGTGCCAGCAGCTTGGGAGGCTACGAGCAGTACTTC. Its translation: CASSLGGYEQYF. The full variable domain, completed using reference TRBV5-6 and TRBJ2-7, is DAGVTQSPTHLIKTRGQQVTLRCSPKSGHDTVSWYQQALGQGPQFIFQYYEEEERQRGNFPDRFSGHQFPNYSSELNVNALLLGDSALYLCASSLGGYEQYFGPGTRLTVT.

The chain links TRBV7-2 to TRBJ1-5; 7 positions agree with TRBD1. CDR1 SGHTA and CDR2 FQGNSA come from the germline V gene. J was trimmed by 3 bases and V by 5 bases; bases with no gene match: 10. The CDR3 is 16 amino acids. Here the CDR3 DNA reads TGTGCCAGCAGCCAACAGGGGAGGCCTTTCAATCAGCCCCAGCATTTT. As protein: CASSQQGRPFNQPQHF.

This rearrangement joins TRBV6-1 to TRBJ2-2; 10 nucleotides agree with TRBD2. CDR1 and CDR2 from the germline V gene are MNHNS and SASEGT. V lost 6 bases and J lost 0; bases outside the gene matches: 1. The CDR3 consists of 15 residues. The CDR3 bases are TGTGCCAGCAGAGGACTAGCGGCGAACACCGGGGAGCTGTTTTTT. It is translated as CASRGLAANTGELFF.